This T cell receptor beta chain was documented in a study of blood T cell repertoires in COVID-19. Sequenced by immunoSEQ multiplex PCR; TCRdb stores in-frame clones only, minus some. The table includes 210,000 or so clones, 70% to 90% detected once. The CDR3 extends over 15 amino acids. With 1 base removed from V and 3 bases from J, the gap between germline ends came to 12 bases. Germline V gene lookup returns CDR1 SGHTA and CDR2 FQGNSA. Sequencing was carried out using peripheral blood. The rearrangement joins TRBV7-2 to TRBJ1-2; the D gene is possibly TRBD1 (6 bases). This clonotype originated in a young man with COVID-19, enrolled during active disease. This chain's CDR3 is CASSLGQGNYYGYTF. CDR3 DNA: TGTGCCAGCAGCTTAGGTCAGGGGAATTACTATGGCTACACCTTC.